This T cell receptor beta chain is from a study of OX40 agonist ivuxolimab in advanced cancers. Some background on the complete study: Ivuxolimab was a fully human IgG2 agonistic monoclonal antibody targeting the costimulatory receptor OX40 (CD134). Peripheral TCRbeta sequencing aimed to test whether ivuxolimab altered TCR sequence diversity and caused clonal T-cell expansion. Of the approximately 50 dose-escalation patients, hepatocellular carcinoma was present in approximately 20, melanoma in approximately 15, renal cell carcinoma in 9 and head and neck cancer in 9. A male proportion of around 80% and a mean age of approximately 55 years, ranging from 23 to 79, were recorded for the dose-escalation cohort. Partial responses were achieved by three dose-escalation patients, of whom one had hepatocellular carcinoma and two had cutaneous melanoma. The paper covers the monotherapy dose-escalation part of the phase I ivuxolimab trial, which included N ≈ 57 patients. Intravenous ivuxolimab was administered to patients every 2 weeks at six dose levels: 0.01, 0.1, 0.3, 1.5, 3 and 10 mg/kg. Patients were allowed to have had prior anti-PD-1, anti-PD-L1 or anti-CTLA-4 therapy, and approximately 40% of the dose-escalation patients had previously received checkpoint inhibitors.

Genomic DNA was isolated from the sorted cells so that the TCRbeta CDR3 region could be sequenced. The immunoSEQ Assay was used for sequencing of TCRbeta CDR3 regions. TCRdb re-hosts the immuneACCESS table, in-frame sequences only. Its copies lack some clones; in the studies checked, an unresolved V gene accounts for under half of them, and the cause for the rest is not known. This sample is represented by about 82,000 clones; roughly 92% of them were singletons. Together, the top ten hold under 0.7% of the sample. Patients with a history of autoimmune disease or receiving systemic immunosuppression were excluded from the trial. In every dose cohort, peripheral blood was drawn for TCR sequencing at baseline, cycle 4 day 1, and cycle 7 day 1. The samples were drawn from a first-in-human, open-label, multicenter phase I dose-escalation trial of ivuxolimab. Adults with locally advanced or metastatic melanoma, renal cell, hepatocellular, or head and neck squamous cell carcinoma were enrolled in the trial. Before TCR sequencing, CD4+ T cells and CD8+ T cells from peripheral blood were sorted into separate populations.

Sequences SGHNT (CDR1) and YENEEA (CDR2) are obtained from the germline V gene. The CDR3 numbers 14 residues from cysteine through phenylalanine. Only the CDR3 DNA stays, 42 bases, in frame from base 1. Comment on this clone: Its antigen specificity is not known. One base away there is no much larger clone; base qualities are not given.

What the research found in general, with its limitations: Which antigens the clonally expanded peripheral T cells were specific for was not determined. Partial responders in the 0.1-3.0 mg/kg groups had among the lowest normalized peripheral clonal expansion, especially among CD8+ T cells. At doses from 0.1 to 3.0 mg/kg, clonal expansion was seen in both CD4+ and CD8+ blood T cells between baseline and week 6. Low levels of normalized T-cell clonal expansion were also shown by some nonresponding patients. On average, CD8+ T cells showed more expanded clones than CD4+ T cells after ivuxolimab.

The chain employs TRBV11-3 and TRBJ2-5; the D gene assignment is perhaps TRBD1 or TRBD2, with each matching 5 bases. The end of the DNA fits TRBJ2-7 better, so the J call may be wrong. This receptor was identified in an adult with an advanced solid tumor such as melanoma, head and neck, liver or kidney cancer. The sample here was CD4+ or CD8+ T cells sorted from blood, taken in a trial of the OX40 agonist ivuxolimab. The CDR3 reads CASSLGGTAYEQYF. The sequenced DNA: TGTGCCAGCAGCTTAGGTGGGACCGCCTACGAGCAGTACTTC.